This TCR beta chain was identified in a study of beta chain features in type 1 diabetes. The CDR3 is made up of 14 amino acids. In germline, CDR1 is GTSNPN, CDR2 SVGIG (reference sequence). The ends were cut back, 0 bases at V and 7 bases at J, with 13 bases in the middle. Study-level results: Type 1 diabetes patients had moderately but significantly shorter TCRB CDR3s in all four CD4+ subsets.

Expressed TCRB transcripts were sequenced after all isolated RNA was converted to cDNA. About 4 million reads per sample were averaged for naive, central memory and regulatory samples. Assay: immunoSEQ multiplex PCR; the TCRdb copy retains only in-frame clones and omits some. The sample has around 240,000 clones, under 70% seen once. This clone was detected only a few times. No antigen is known for it. What was sequenced was naive CD4+ T cells from blood. The rearrangement links TRBV30 to TRBJ2-1; D is possibly TRBD2 (5 bases). The TCR originated in a young man in good health. Written as DNA, the CDR3 is TGTGCCTGGAGTGTACTCCGCTCGGGGAATGAGCAGTTCTTC. Translated: CAWSVLRSGNEQFF. The full variable domain, rest sourced from reference TRBV30 and TRBJ2-1, is SQTIHQWPATLVQPVGSPLSLECTVEGTSNPNLYWYRQAAGRGLQLLFYSVGIGQISSEVPQNLSASRPQDRQFILSSKKLLLSDSGFYLCAWSVLRSGNEQFFGPGTRLTVL.